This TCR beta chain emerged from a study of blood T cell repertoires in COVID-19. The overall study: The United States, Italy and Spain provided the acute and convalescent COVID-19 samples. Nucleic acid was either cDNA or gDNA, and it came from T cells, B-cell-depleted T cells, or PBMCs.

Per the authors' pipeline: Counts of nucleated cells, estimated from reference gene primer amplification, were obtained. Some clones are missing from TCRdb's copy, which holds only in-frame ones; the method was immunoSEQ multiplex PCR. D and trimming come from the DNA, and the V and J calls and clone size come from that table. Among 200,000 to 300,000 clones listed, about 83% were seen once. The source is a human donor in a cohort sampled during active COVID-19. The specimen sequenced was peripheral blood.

The CDR3 spells CASSSYLASGRGPTGELFF. For the CDR3, the DNA is TGTGCCAGCAGCTCGTACCTCGCGTCTGGCAGGGGGCCCACCGGGGAGCTGTTTTTT. The chain uses TRBV11-2 and TRBJ2-2, with 8 bases fitting TRBD1. The J segment lost 4 bases and the V segment lost 4 bases, leaving 17 bases of the junction unmatched. The CDR3 covers 19 residues. Germline V gives CDR1 SGHAT, CDR2 FQNNGV.